The present T cell receptor (beta chain) was sequenced within a study of cytomegalovirus exposure and HLA in healthy donors (dated by TCRdb to the late 2010s). Describing the broader study: An earlier analysis of approximately 640 of the donors reported 250 to 350 Gb of sequence data and about 100 million unique TCR beta sequences from 150 million to 200 million T cells. In the later analysis, no new phenotypic data were used to find candidate immune exposures; instead, reliance was placed on TCR beta sequences and their occurrence across donors. Around 300 gigabases of sequencing data and tens of millions of unique TCR sequences were included in an early release covering over 600 HLA-typed donors. The number of typed donors differed by locus: about 620-630 for A, B, C, DRB1 and DQB1; 522 for DQA1; 606 for DPA1; and about 450 for DPB1. Because of strong linkage in the cohort, roughly five DR-DQ haplotypes were treated as single units for association and clustering. The study aimed to test whether signatures of past pathogen exposure could be identified by cataloging public T cell receptors. Class I and class II HLA loci were covered by the typing at four-digit resolution. The genetic ancestry cluster associated with self-reported Caucasian donors included approximately 85% of the 398 genotyped donors. Alongside the repertoire data, information on donor age, sex, ethnicity and CMV serostatus was compiled. A later genetic analysis took genome-wide SNP genotypes for about 65% of the 666 donors and used that subset as a discovery cohort. All discovery cohort repertoires had been generated using a single sequencing platform. Among 300 to 450 genotyped donors of the cohort, an average of roughly 240,000 unique TCR beta nucleotide sequences were sequenced per donor, about a sixth of them non-productive. An earlier analysis of 500 to 750 of the donors applied high-throughput TCR beta sequencing to assess whether each TCR beta V gene segment acted as functional or pseudogenic. A later analysis re-examined previously published TCR beta repertoires from just over 650 donors and added high-resolution HLA genotyping to investigate patterns of TCR occurrence. High-throughput TCR immunosequencing, statistical association of individual TCRs with disease status, and machine learning were combined to predict cytomegalovirus infection status. The T cell repertoires of 666 subjects were profiled by immunosequencing and related to cytomegalovirus serostatus. Besides the first cohort of roughly 660 subjects, a separate validation cohort made up of about 120 different subjects was used. General study outcomes and caveats: In a later genetic analysis, a missense DCLRE1C variant was associated with V-gene and J-gene trimming of TCR beta chains, and the association was replicated in an independent cohort. According to a later analysis, TCR association rates differed among HLA loci, with DRB1 alleles showing the most associated TCRs and HLA-C alleles showing the fewest. A later analysis found that most CMV-associated TCR beta chains appeared HLA-restricted, with HLA associations seemingly driven largely by CMV exposure. Presence/absence analyses assumed roughly uniform sequencing depth across donors, an assumption that may not hold. Assigning TCR associations to individual alleles was difficult when HLA alleles, especially DR and DQ, strongly co-occurred. A further reported finding was that TCR beta sequences accurately predicted the HLA-A and HLA-B alleles for most subjects in the first cohort. A later analysis associated 16,951 TCR beta sequences with specific HLA alleles at a false discovery rate of 0.05. The authors suggested that the approach could potentially be extended to other disease states and immunological phenotypes. A later analysis reported that several top co-occurrence clusters appeared linked to parvovirus B19, influenza, CMV and Epstein-Barr virus. Because HLA typing was missing for some donors at each locus, association tests included only the typed subset. A later genetic analysis reported fewer N-insertions in productive TCRs among donors in an Asian-associated ancestry cluster than the roughly 690-donor mean. In this cohort, only TCR beta chains were sequenced, and detectable features were limited by the absence of alpha or paired-chain data. Roughly 17 rarely observed V segments, including chromosome 9 orphons, were excluded from the earlier analysis of a few hundred of the donors because counts were too low. Because the 87-base-pair reads could not distinguish some IMGT-functional V segments, including TRBV6-2 and TRBV6-3, those segments were excluded. The classifier was reported to diagnose cytomegalovirus status with high specificity and sensitivity in both the original cohort and the validation cohort. Broadly in line with IMGT annotations, most TCR beta V segments showed up in productive rearrangements about 90% or about 30% of the time in an earlier analysis of around 600 of the donors. A cluster of highly shared sequence variants was judged likely to be a technical artifact of the sequencing pipeline. A few of the identified cytomegalovirus-associated TCR beta chains were confirmed in vitro to be specific for cytomegalovirus antigens. In a later analysis, HLA-associated TCR beta chains were found to be more clonally expanded and to have lower generation probabilities than equally common non-associated chains. The only immune exposure information available for the cohort was CMV serostatus. Linkage disequilibrium might explain the correlated functional status among segregating V segments, but an unknown experimental factor could not be excluded. A total of about 150 TCR beta chains were listed by the study as associated with cytomegalovirus. While some public TCRs were present in many individuals, most TCR sequences turned up only very rarely across donors.

In total, approximately 700 healthy bone marrow donors made up the cohort. At the time of sampling, every cohort member was nominally healthy, though immune exposures that went unrecorded were likely present. The donor was CMV seropositive and belonged to the group of some 290 seropositive cohort members. Each donor provided a peripheral blood sample, and peripheral blood mononuclear cells were used for TCR beta sequencing. Genomic DNA was extracted from the blood cell samples with the Qiagen DNeasy Blood Extraction Kit. As regards this clone: Its antigen has not been determined. The sample holds no much larger clone one base away, and base qualities are not on file.

To prepare the library, the immunoSEQ multiplex PCR assay was applied. For the multiplex PCR, a mixture combining 60 forward primers for TCR Vbeta segments and 13 reverse primers for TCR Jbeta segments was used. Amplification of the CDR3 region of rearranged TCR beta genes was performed with a multiplex PCR assay on genomic DNA. On the Illumina HiSeq System, the amplified TCR beta libraries were sequenced as 87-base-pair reads. The published analysis was carried out like this. In a later analysis, tens of millions of unique TCR beta chains were counted across the 500 to 850 repertoires, and about 10 million of these chains were shared by at least two donors. To remove PCR and sequencing errors, raw reads were error-corrected and collapsed into unique sequences using a nearest-neighbor algorithm that merged closely related sequences. To assign V, D and J gene segments, CDR3 sequences were aligned to IMGT reference sequences. For a sequence to be retained, a match of at least six nucleotides was required to both a V gene segment and a J gene segment. Rearrangements were classified as productive when the CDR3 lacked stop codons and remained in frame with V and J, and all other rearrangements were classified as non-productive. Following IMGT convention, CDR3 was defined as the stretch from the second conserved V-encoded cysteine up to the conserved J-encoded phenylalanine. The earlier analysis of fewer than 750 of the donors excluded sequences that lacked an unambiguous match to a single V gene segment. An earlier analysis of several hundred of the donors classified V segments as functional when productive rearrangements were above 56.7% and as segregating when the standard deviation between donors was above 5%. A statistical classification framework was built for diagnosing cytomegalovirus status from the catalog of TCR beta chain sequences. In a later analysis, V and J genes were assigned by comparing TCR nucleotide sequences against IMGT/GENE-DB human TR gene sequences. Using the TCRdist pipeline, a later analysis assigned CDR3 sequences along with most-parsimonious VDJ recombination scenarios. A later analysis defined each TCR beta chain by its CDR3 amino acid sequence plus V-gene family, and excluded reads lacking a unique V-gene family. To address suspected cross-contamination and a sequencing artifact, a later analysis removed approximately 600 highly shared, low-generation-probability nucleotide sequences. A later analysis calculated a clonal expansion index for each public chain from normalized within-repertoire ranks of inferred template counts. In a later analysis, generation probabilities were computed using a VDJ recombination model fitted to out-of-frame rearrangements, and the results were checked against IGoR. A later analysis scored TCR-TCR, TCR-HLA and TCR-CMV co-occurrence with hypergeometric tests, applying a repertoire-size bias correction to TCR pairs. In a later analysis, false discovery rates were estimated by permuting HLA or CMV assignments 20 times. A later analysis grouped co-occurring TCRs with DBSCAN, adding TCRdist sequence similarity when clustering within HLA-allele-positive subsets. Repertoires with fewer than 30,000 or more than 120,000 public chains, plus five repertoires with anomalous nucleotide sharing, were excluded from co-occurrence clustering. Held by TCRdb, this immuneACCESS table contains in-frame sequences only and omits some clones. Under half of the omission traces to an unresolved V gene where checked; the cause of the rest is unknown. That table gives V, J and clone size, and the DNA gave D and trimming. The sample has fewer than 200,000 clones on record, roughly 80% of them singletons. Approximately 7% of the sample lies in the top ten.

The CDR3 covers 14 residues, taking in both the cysteine and the phenylalanine. CDR3 DNA only is kept here, 42 bases in frame from base 1. Between the V and J ends, shortened by 2 bases and 7 bases respectively, the junction contains 11 bases. CDR1 and CDR2 are drawn from the germline V gene: MDHEN, SYDVKM. The origin of this receptor is a woman aged 25 to 39 in good health and CMV-seropositive. Input material: PBMCs. The rearrangement combines TRBV28 with TRBJ2-2; 5 matching bases give a weak D call of TRBD1. The DNA sequence follows: TGTGCCAGCAGTTTAAGCTGGGGCAACGGGGAGCTGTTTTTT. This yields the protein CASSLSWGNGELFF.